This entry lists 13 T cell receptor beta chains sequenced from one sample in a study of shared clonotypes between healthy human individuals. Libraries were prepared by immunoSEQ multiplex PCR; TCRdb keeps only in-frame clonotypes and omits some of them. Here the sample spans roughly 2,000,000 clones, around 95% being singletons. CD8 cells regarded as naive lacked CD45RO, were positively chosen for CCR7, and omitted terminally differentiated effector memory CD45RA+ cells. Sequenced input: naive CD8+ T cells from PBMCs. The receptors originated from a man younger than 30 in good health. Some clones in this sample may be carry-over from other donors' samples.

The chain has TRBV13 and TRBJ2-5; 11 positions agree with TRBD2. Germline CDR1 PRHDT, CDR2 FYEKMQ (reference sequence). The CDR3 totals 17 residues. V was pared by 2 bases and J by 5 bases, with 10 bases of the junction left unmatched. CDR3 sequence reads: CASSLYGLAGPIETQYF. The CDR3, as DNA: TGTGCCAGCAGCTTATATGGACTAGCGGGCCCGATTGAGACCCAGTACTTC.

This rearrangement joins TRBV5-1 to TRBJ2-7; 9 positions match TRBD2. Germline V gene lookup returns CDR1 SGHRS and CDR2 YFSETQ. Trimming at V came to 1 base and at J to 5 bases, leaving 4 bases not matched to a gene. The CDR3 length is 14 residues. CDR3 sequence (DNA): TGCGCCAGCAGCTTGAAAGTAGCGGGAGACGAGCAGTACTTC. This encodes CASSLKVAGDEQYF.

CDR3 nucleotides: TGCGCCAGCAGCTCGGCCCCCTCGGGACAGCGCTACGAGCAGTACTTC. It specifies CASSSAPSGQRYEQYF. The chain uses TRBV5-1 and TRBJ2-7, with 7 bases identical to TRBD1. Germline V gene lookup returns CDR1 SGHRS and CDR2 YFSETQ. The CDR3 is 16 amino acids. V shed 3 bases, J shed 3 bases, and the junction held 12 bases outside the gene matches.

A few counts support this clone. This rearrangement joins TRBV2 to TRBJ2-2; D is perhaps TRBD1 or TRBD2 (5 bases each). There are 13 residues in the CDR3. Per the germline V gene, CDR1 is SNHLY and CDR2 is FYNNEI. The V end was cut by 7 bases, the J end by 7 bases, with 13 bases between. CDR3 sequence: CASTGLEIGELFF. The CDR3 DNA sequence: TGTGCCAGCACGGGGCTAGAGATCGGGGAGCTGTTTTTT.

The chain links TRBV7-9 to TRBJ2-1; no clear D. Germline values: CDR1 SEHNR, CDR2 FQNEAQ (reference sequence). This CDR3 has 17 amino acids. V dropped 4 bases and J dropped 4 bases, with 20 bases sitting between them. The DNA of the CDR3 is TGTGCCAGCAGCTCCGGACCGGGCGGCGCGTCATACAATGAGCAGTTCTTC. Translating gives CASSSGPGGASYNEQFF.

The rearrangement uses TRBV2 and TRBJ2-6; 11 bases align to TRBD1. The J segment lost 0 bases and the V segment lost 4 bases, leaving 8 bases of the junction unmatched. From germline, CDR1 is SNHLY and CDR2 FYNNEI. The CDR3 consists of 19 residues. Written as DNA, the CDR3 is TGTGCCAGCAGTGGGCCCAGAGGGACAGGGGGCTCTGGGGCCAACGTCCTGACTTTC. Protein product: CASSGPRGTGGSGANVLTF.

With respect to this clone: Different DNA sequences within this sample yield the same CDR3. The CDR3 nucleotides are TGTGCCAGCAGTTTATATCTAGCGGATAACACCGGGGAGCTGTTTTTT. It translates to CASSLYLADNTGELFF. The V call is TRBV27, the J call TRBJ2-2, with 7 bases that match TRBD2. V lost 1 base to trimming and J lost 2 bases; unmatched junction nucleotides: 4. The CDR3 runs 16 residues. Germline V gives CDR1 MNHEY, CDR2 SMNVEV (reference sequence).

The gene calls are TRBV27 and TRBJ2-3; 7 bases are shared with TRBD1. This CDR3 region has 14 residues. V was clipped by 4 bases and J by 4 bases; unmatched bases: 5. In germline, CDR1 is MNHEY, CDR2 SMNVEV (reference sequence). The DNA for the CDR3 is TGTGCCAGCAGTTGGACAGGACCCTCAGATACGCAGTATTTT. Protein sequence: CASSWTGPSDTQYF.

The V gene is TRBV30, the J gene TRBJ2-5; maybe TRBD1 (5 bases). TRBJ2-7 matches the DNA end more closely, so the J call is doubtful. CDR3 size: 13 residues. Germline lookup yields CDR1 GTSNPN and CDR2 SVGIG (reference sequence). The CDR3 DNA is TGTGCCTGGAGAGACGACAGTTCCTACGAGCAGTACTTC. Translated, it gives CAWRDDSSYEQYF.

This clone was seen only a few times. This rearrangement joins TRBV28 to TRBJ2-7, with a possible D match to TRBD1 (7 bases). This CDR3 spans 16 amino acids. The germline gives CDR1 MDHEN, CDR2 SYDVKM. Trimming cost V 3 bases and J 2 bases, with 17 bases left between them. The CDR3 nucleotides are TGTGCCAGCAGTTTGGGGACCCAGGGGGGAACCTACGAGCAGTACTTC. Translating it yields CASSLGTQGGTYEQYF. Supplemented by reference TRBV28 and TRBJ2-7, the full variable domain reads DVKVTQSSRYLVKRTGEKVFLECVQDMDHENMFWYRQDPGLGLRLIYFSYDVKMKEKGDIPEGYSVSREKKERFSLILESASTNQTSMYLCASSLGTQGGTYEQYFGPGTRLTVT.

The V gene is TRBV2, the J gene TRBJ2-7, with a weak D call TRBD2 (6 bases). This CDR3 region has 15 residues. Germline-derived CDR1 and CDR2 are SNHLY and FYNNEI. V lost 2 bases and J 3 bases, leaving 14 bases between the germline ends. The CDR3 region is CASSEIAEGLYEQYF. The CDR3 bases are TGTGCCAGCAGTGAAATAGCGGAGGGCCTCTACGAGCAGTACTTC. The entire variable domain, with the rest obtained from reference TRBV2 and TRBJ2-7, is as follows: EPEVTQTPSHQVTQMGQEVILRCVPISNHLYFYWYRQILGQKVEFLVSFYNNEISEKSEIFDDQFSVERPDGSNFTLKIRSTKLEDSAMYFCASSEIAEGLYEQYFGPGTRLTVT.

V and J are TRBV2 and TRBJ2-1; TRBD2 matches 12 bases. Germline V gene sequence: CDR1 SNHLY, CDR2 FYNNEI. This CDR3 is 14 amino acids long. Trimming took 3 bases from V and 8 from J; bases not matched to a gene: 2. CDR3 bases: TGTGCCAGCAGTGACACTAGCGGGAGGCATGAGCAGTTCTTC. Translating gives CASSDTSGRHEQFF. Variable domain in full (rest from reference TRBV2 and TRBJ2-1): EPEVTQTPSHQVTQMGQEVILRCVPISNHLYFYWYRQILGQKVEFLVSFYNNEISEKSEIFDDQFSVERPDGSNFTLKIRSTKLEDSAMYFCASSDTSGRHEQFFGPGTRLTVL.

The chain carries TRBV7-9 and TRBJ1-3, with TRBD1 matching 7 bases. This CDR3 is 16 amino acids long. Germline CDR1 and CDR2: SEHNR and FQNEAQ (reference sequence). V lost 4 bases and J lost 4; bases outside the gene matches: 10. CDR3 amino acids: CASSSPRQGRGNTIYF. The CDR3 coding sequence is TGTGCCAGCAGCTCCCCTCGACAGGGTAGGGGAAACACCATATATTTT.